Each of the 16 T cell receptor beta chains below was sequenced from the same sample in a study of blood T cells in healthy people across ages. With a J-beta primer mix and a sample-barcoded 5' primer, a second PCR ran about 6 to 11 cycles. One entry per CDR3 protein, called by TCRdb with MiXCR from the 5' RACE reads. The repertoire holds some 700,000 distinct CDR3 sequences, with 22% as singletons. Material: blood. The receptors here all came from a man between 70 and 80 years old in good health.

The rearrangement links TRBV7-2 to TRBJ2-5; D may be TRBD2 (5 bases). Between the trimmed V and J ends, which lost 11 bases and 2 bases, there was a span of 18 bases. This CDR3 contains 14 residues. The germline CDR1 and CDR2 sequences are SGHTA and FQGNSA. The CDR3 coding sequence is TGTGCCTACTCCGAGGGTGGGGTTCAAGAGACCCAGTACTTC. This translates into CAYSEGGVQETQYF. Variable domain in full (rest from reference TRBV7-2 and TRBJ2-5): GAGVSQSPSNKVTEKGKDVELRCDPISGHTALYWYRQSLGQGLEFLIYFQGNSAPDKSGLPSDRFSAERTGGSVSTLTIQRTQQEDSAVYLCAYSEGGVQETQYFGPGTRLLVL.

CDR3 sequence: CATFNTQYF. The DNA of the CDR3 is TGTGCCACCTTCAATACGCAGTATTTT. The chain carries TRBV15 and TRBJ2-3; no clear D gene. V was trimmed by 8 bases and J by 7 bases, leaving 4 bases between them. Germline V gives CDR1 LNHNV, CDR2 YYDKDF (reference sequence). This CDR3 has 9 amino acids.

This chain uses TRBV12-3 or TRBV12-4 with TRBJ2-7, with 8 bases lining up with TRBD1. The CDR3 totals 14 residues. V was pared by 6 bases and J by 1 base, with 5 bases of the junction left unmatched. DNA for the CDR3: TGTGCCAGCAGGCAGAGGACAGGGTCCTACGAGCAGTACTTC. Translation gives CASRQRTGSYEQYF.

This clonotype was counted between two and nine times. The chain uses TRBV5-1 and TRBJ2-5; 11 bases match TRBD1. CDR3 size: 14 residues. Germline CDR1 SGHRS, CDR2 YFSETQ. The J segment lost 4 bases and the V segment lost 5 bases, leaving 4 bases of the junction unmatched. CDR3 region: CASRGTGGAETQYF. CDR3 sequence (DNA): TGCGCCAGCAGAGGGACAGGGGGTGCAGAGACCCAGTACTTC.

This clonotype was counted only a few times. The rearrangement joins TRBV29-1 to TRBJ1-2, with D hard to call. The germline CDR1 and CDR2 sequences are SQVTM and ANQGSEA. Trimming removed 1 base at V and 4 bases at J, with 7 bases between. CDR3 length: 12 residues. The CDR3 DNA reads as TGCAGCGTTGAAGGTCTAAGCTATGGCTACACCTTC. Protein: CSVEGLSYGYTF.

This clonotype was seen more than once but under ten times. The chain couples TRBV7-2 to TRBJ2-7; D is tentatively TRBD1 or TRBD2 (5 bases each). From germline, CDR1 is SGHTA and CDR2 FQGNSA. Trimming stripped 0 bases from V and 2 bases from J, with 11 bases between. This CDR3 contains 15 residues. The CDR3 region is CASSLAWGSTYEQYV. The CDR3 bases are TGTGCCAGCAGCTTAGCGTGGGGGTCTACCTACGAGCAGTACGTC.

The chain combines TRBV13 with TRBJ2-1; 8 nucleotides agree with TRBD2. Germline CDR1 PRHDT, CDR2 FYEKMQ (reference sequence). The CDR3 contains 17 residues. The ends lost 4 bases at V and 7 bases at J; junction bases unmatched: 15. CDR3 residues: CASSSPSGRRANNEQFF. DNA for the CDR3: TGTGCCAGCAGCTCCCCTAGCGGGCGCCGGGCGAATAATGAGCAGTTCTTC.

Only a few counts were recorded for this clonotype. The CDR3 reads CASSLRYGQGYNEQFF. In DNA form, the CDR3 reads TGTGCCAGCAGCTTACGATACGGACAGGGGTACAATGAGCAGTTCTTC. The rearrangement uses TRBV7-6 and TRBJ2-1, with 9 positions matching TRBD1. Trimming at V came to 2 bases and at J to 4 bases, leaving 6 bases not matched to a gene. This CDR3 has 16 residues. Germline V gene lookup returns CDR1 SGHVS and CDR2 FNYEAQ.

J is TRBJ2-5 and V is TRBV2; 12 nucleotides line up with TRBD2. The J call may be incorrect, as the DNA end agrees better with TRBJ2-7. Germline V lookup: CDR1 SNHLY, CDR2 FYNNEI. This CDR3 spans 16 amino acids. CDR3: CASSLAGGPVAYEQYV. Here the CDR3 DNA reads TGTGCCAGCAGTCTAGCGGGAGGGCCAGTAGCCTACGAGCAGTACGTC.

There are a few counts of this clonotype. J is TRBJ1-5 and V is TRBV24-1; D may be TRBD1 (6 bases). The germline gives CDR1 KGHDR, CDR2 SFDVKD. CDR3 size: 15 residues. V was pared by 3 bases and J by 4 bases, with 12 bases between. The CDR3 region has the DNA TGTGCCACCAGTGATCCGAGGACAGCTAATCAGCCCCAGCATTTT. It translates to CATSDPRTANQPQHF.

The CDR3 DNA sequence: TGTGCCAGCAGTTACTCGGCGGGGGCGAATCAAGAGACCCAGTACTTC. Encoded protein: CASSYSAGANQETQYF. The chain carries TRBV6-6 and TRBJ2-1, with D possibly being TRBD2 (7 bases). Matching the DNA end better, TRBJ2-5 makes the J call doubtful. Germline V gene data show CDR1 as MNHNY and CDR2 as SVGAGI (reference sequence). The CDR3 consists of 16 residues.

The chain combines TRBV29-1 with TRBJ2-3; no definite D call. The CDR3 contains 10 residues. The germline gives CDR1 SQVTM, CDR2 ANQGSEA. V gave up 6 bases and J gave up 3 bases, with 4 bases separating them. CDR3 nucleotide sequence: TGCAGCGTGGATACAGATACGCAGTATTTT. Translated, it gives CSVDTDTQYF.

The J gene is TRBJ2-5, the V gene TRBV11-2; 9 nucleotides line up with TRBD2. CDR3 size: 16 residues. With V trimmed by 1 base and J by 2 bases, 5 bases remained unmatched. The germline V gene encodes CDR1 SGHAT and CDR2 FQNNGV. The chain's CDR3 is CASSLVAGALQETQYF. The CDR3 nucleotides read TGTGCCAGCAGCTTAGTAGCGGGGGCCTTACAAGAGACCCAGTACTTC. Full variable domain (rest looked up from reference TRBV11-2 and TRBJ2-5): EAGVAQSPRYKIIEKRQSVAFWCNPISGHATLYWYQQILGQGPKLLIQFQNNGVVDDSQLPKDRFSAERLKGVDSTLKIQPAKLEDSAVYLCASSLVAGALQETQYFGPGTRLLVL.

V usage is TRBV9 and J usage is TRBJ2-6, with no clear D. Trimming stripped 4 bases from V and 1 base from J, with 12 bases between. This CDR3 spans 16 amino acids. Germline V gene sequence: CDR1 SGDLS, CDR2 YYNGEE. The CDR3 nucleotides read TGTGCCAGCAGCTTCCCGGTGGGATCTGGGGCCAACGTCCTGACTTTC. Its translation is CASSFPVGSGANVLTF.

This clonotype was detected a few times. The CDR3 here is CASSPNGQGGTQYF. CDR3 coding DNA: TGTGCCAGCAGCCCTAACGGACAGGGTGGGACCCAGTACTTC. The J gene is TRBJ2-5, the V gene TRBV7-8; 8 bases line up with TRBD1. The trim removed 5 bases at V and 7 bases at J, leaving 9 bases unmatched. Germline values: CDR1 SGHVS, CDR2 FQNEAQ. This CDR3 comprises 14 residues.

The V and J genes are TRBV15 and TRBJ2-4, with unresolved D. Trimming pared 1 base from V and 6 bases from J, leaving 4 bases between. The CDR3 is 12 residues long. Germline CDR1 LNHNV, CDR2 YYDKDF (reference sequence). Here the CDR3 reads CATSRVANIQYF. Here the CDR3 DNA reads TGTGCCACCAGCAGAGTGGCAAACATTCAGTACTTC.